One and the same sample provided the 16 T cell receptor beta chains below, sequenced in a study of CD8 T cells in Susac syndrome. Random hexamers were used to reverse transcribe an amount of roughly 0.5 to 1 ug RNA. TCRdb processed the immunoSEQ multiplex PCR reads anew with MiXCR; each CDR3 protein has one entry. This table has approximately 150,000 distinct CDR3 sequences, 85% to 95% appearing once. Source material: CD4+ T cells from PBMCs. The receptors shown here come from a human donor with multiple sclerosis.

In this sample, this clonotype turned up once. The chain carries TRBV15 and TRBJ1-1, with TRBD1 matching over 9 bases. V gave up 3 bases and J gave up 6 bases; unmatched junction bases: 5. The CDR3 sequence is 14 residues long. Looked up from germline, CDR1 is LNHNV and CDR2 is YYDKDF (reference sequence). CDR3 loop: CATSRETGGSEAFF. In DNA form, the CDR3 reads TGTGCCACCAGCAGGGAGACAGGGGGATCTGAAGCTTTCTTT.

The chain joins TRBV12-3 or TRBV12-4 to TRBJ2-1, with D unclear. The CDR3 covers 13 residues. The V gene lost 7 bases and the J gene lost 6 bases, with 13 bases spanning the gap. CDR3 in amino acids: CASTSTGRNEQFF. In DNA, the CDR3 is TGTGCCAGCACTTCGACTGGTCGCAATGAGCAGTTCTTC.

This clonotype has just one count. The V call is TRBV9, the J call TRBJ2-7; 8 bases fit TRBD1. Germline V gene data show CDR1 as SGDLS and CDR2 as YYNGEE. The CDR3 runs 16 residues. Unmatched junction bases numbered 12, after V lost 1 base and J lost 6 bases. CDR3 sequence reads: CASSVTHGQGASEQYF. The DNA of the CDR3 is TGTGCCAGCAGCGTAACCCATGGGCAGGGGGCAAGCGAGCAGTACTTC. The entire variable domain, with the rest obtained from reference TRBV9 and TRBJ2-7, is as follows: DSGVTQTPKHLITATGQRVTLRCSPRSGDLSVYWYQQSLDQGLQFLIQYYNGEERAKGNILERFSAQQFPDLHSELNLSSLELGDSALYFCASSVTHGQGASEQYFGPGTRLTVT.

The CDR3 nucleotides are TGTGCCAGCAGCCAAGAGGCGTTGAATTCACCCCTCCACTTT. Translation: CASSQEALNSPLHF. The chain carries TRBV14 and TRBJ1-6; no reliable D call. Germline V CDR1 and CDR2: SGHDN, FVKESK. This CDR3 has 14 amino acids. The germline V and J ends were trimmed by 0 bases and 7 bases, with 7 bases remaining between them.

The V and J genes are TRBV13 and TRBJ2-7; TRBD1 matches 9 bases. With 5 bases clipped from V and 6 bases from J, the junction kept 11 bases outside the gene matches. The CDR3 runs 15 residues. Germline V gives CDR1 PRHDT, CDR2 FYEKMQ (reference sequence). The chain's CDR3 is CASSIWDRDLSEQYF. The CDR3 coding sequence is TGTGCCAGCAGCATCTGGGACAGGGACCTTTCCGAGCAGTACTTC.

The chain links TRBV20-1 to TRBJ1-6; D is perhaps TRBD1 (5 bases). Trimming stripped 3 bases from V and 10 bases from J, with 19 bases between. CDR3 length: 15 residues. Germline V gene lookup returns CDR1 DFQATT and CDR2 SNEGSKA (reference sequence). The CDR3 is CSASAIGAAESPLHF. CDR3 bases: TGCAGTGCTAGTGCAATCGGGGCCGCCGAATCACCCCTCCACTTT.

The V gene is TRBV9, the J gene TRBJ2-1; D not resolved. The CDR3 length is 14 residues. Germline V gene data show CDR1 as SGDLS and CDR2 as YYNGEE. The ends were cut back, 4 bases at V and 8 bases at J, with 16 bases in the middle. The CDR3 protein is CASSSPAPAHEQFF. CDR3 DNA: TGTGCCAGCAGCTCGCCGGCCCCAGCCCATGAGCAGTTCTTC.

The rearrangement uses TRBV28 and TRBJ1-5; D not certain. V shed 5 bases and J shed 10 bases, with 9 bases lying between them. The CDR3 consists of 11 residues. Germline V gives CDR1 MDHEN, CDR2 SYDVKM. In DNA, the CDR3 is TGTGCCAGCAGTACCACCGTACCCCAGCATTTT. It yields the protein CASSTTVPQHF.

The chain carries TRBV27 and TRBJ1-4; TRBD1 is a possible D gene (5 bases). V was trimmed by 0 bases and J by 0 bases, leaving 17 bases between them. From germline, CDR1 is MNHEY and CDR2 SMNVEV (reference sequence). The CDR3 is made up of 19 amino acids. CDR3 nucleotides: TGTGCCAGCAGTTTATCAGCACCCGGGACGGGAGCAACTAATGAAAAACTGTTTTTT. Residues: CASSLSAPGTGATNEKLFF.

This clonotype was recorded once. V and J are TRBV5-1 and TRBJ2-1, with D unresolved. The V end was cut by 3 bases, the J end by 3 bases, with 13 bases between. The CDR3 covers 15 residues. The V gene's germline CDR1 is SGHRS and CDR2 YFSETQ. CDR3 sequence: CASSSDGASYNEQFF. The CDR3 nucleotides are TGCGCCAGCAGCTCCGACGGAGCGAGCTACAATGAGCAGTTCTTC. Using reference TRBV5-1 and TRBJ2-1 for the parts outside the CDR3, the full variable domain is KAGVTQTPRYLIKTRGQQVTLSCSPISGHRSVSWYQQTPGQGLQFLFEYFSETQRNKGNFPGRFSGRQFSNSRSEMNVSTLELGDSALYLCASSSDGASYNEQFFGPGTRLTVL.

The CDR3: CADGEGANYGYTF. DNA of the CDR3: TGTGCCGACGGGGAGGGGGCTAACTATGGCTACACCTTC. The rearrangement joins TRBV2 to TRBJ1-2, with D possibly matching TRBD1 (6 bases). The germline gives CDR1 SNHLY, CDR2 FYNNEI. V dropped 11 bases and J dropped 0 bases, with 13 bases sitting between them. CDR3 size: 13 residues.

The chain employs TRBV20-1 and TRBJ2-3; tentatively, D is TRBD1 (5 bases). V lost 8 bases to trimming and J lost 2 bases, with 14 bases between them. Germline V CDR1 and CDR2: DFQATT, SNEGSKA (reference sequence). The CDR3 runs 13 residues. As DNA, the CDR3 is TGCAGTTCCCCATCGGACACCACAGATACGCAGTATTTT. This encodes CSSPSDTTDTQYF.

J is TRBJ2-3 and V is TRBV7-3; D remains unclear. V dropped 6 bases and J dropped 2 bases, with 15 bases sitting between them. In germline, CDR1 is SGHTA, CDR2 FQGTGA. CDR3 length equals 15 residues. This CDR3 is CASSPTGVPTDTQYF. Here the CDR3 DNA reads TGTGCCAGCAGTCCAACCGGAGTGCCCACAGATACGCAGTATTTT.

In its sample, this clonotype was seen once. The chain combines TRBV12-3 or TRBV12-4 with TRBJ1-5, with D uncertain. The CDR3 is made up of 17 amino acids. V was shortened by 6 bases and J by 1 base, with 19 bases between the two germline ends. The CDR3 sequence is CASSPQAPGLSNQPQHF. CDR3 coding DNA: TGTGCCAGCAGCCCACAAGCCCCGGGGTTGAGCAATCAGCCCCAGCATTTT.

The J gene is TRBJ2-4, the V gene TRBV27; perhaps D is TRBD1 or TRBD2 (5 bases each). The germline CDR1 and CDR2 sequences are MNHEY and SMNVEV (reference sequence). The germline V and J ends were trimmed by 2 bases and 3 bases, with 20 bases remaining between them. CDR3 length equals 18 residues. The CDR3 DNA is TGTGCCAGCAGTTTAAGCGCGGTGGGGGACGACGGCAAAAACATTCAGTACTTC. As protein: CASSLSAVGDDGKNIQYF.

V is TRBV15 and J is TRBJ1-2; D remains unclear. The V gene lost 6 bases and the J gene lost 0 bases, with 8 bases spanning the gap. This CDR3 comprises 13 residues. Germline-derived CDR1 and CDR2 are LNHNV and YYDKDF (reference sequence). This chain's CDR3 is CATRAAPNYGYTF. For the CDR3, the DNA is TGTGCCACCAGGGCAGCCCCTAACTATGGCTACACCTTC.